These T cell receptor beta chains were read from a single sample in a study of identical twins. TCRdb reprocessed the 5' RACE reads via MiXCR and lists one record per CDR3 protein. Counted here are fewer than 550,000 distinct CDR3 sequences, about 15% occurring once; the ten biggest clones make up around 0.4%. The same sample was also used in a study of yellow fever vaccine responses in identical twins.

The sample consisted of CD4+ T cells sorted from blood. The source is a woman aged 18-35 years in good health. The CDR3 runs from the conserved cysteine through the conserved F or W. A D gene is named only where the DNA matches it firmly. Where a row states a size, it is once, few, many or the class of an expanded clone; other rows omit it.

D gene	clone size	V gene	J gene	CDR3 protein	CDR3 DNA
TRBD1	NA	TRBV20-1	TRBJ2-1	CSARESGQGFSSYNEQFF	TGCAGTGCTAGAGAGTCAGGACAGGGATTCAGCTCCTACAATGAGCAGTTCTTC
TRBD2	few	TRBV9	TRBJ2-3	CASSVSSLLGTISTDTQYF	TGTGCCAGCAGCGTCTCCTCCCTTCTGGGGACTATCAGCACAGATACGCAGTATTTT
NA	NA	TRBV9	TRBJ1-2	CASNGGTSGYTF	TGTGCCAGCAACGGGGGAACTAGTGGCTACACCTTC
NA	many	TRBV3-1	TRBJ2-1	CASSQVGGRSRGGTYNEQFF	TGTGCCAGCAGCCAAGTAGGTGGCAGGAGCCGAGGCGGGACCTACAATGAGCAGTTCTTC
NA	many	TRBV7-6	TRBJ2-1	CASAGASRVNEQFF	TGTGCCAGCGCCGGGGCCTCTAGAGTCAATGAGCAGTTCTTC
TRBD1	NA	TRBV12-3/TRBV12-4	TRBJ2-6	CASSPDRGLTGANVLTF	TGTGCCAGCAGTCCCGACAGGGGGCTCACTGGGGCCAACGTCCTGACTTTC
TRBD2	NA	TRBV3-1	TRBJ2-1	CASSQGLAGVKNEQFF	TGTGCCAGCAGCCAGGGACTAGCGGGGGTGAAGAATGAGCAGTTCTTC
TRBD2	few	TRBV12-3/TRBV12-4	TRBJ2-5	CASGDPSGSDF	TGTGCCAGCGGCGACCCTAGCGGGAGTGACTTC
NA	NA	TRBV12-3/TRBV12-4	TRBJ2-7	CASSFDFAGDEQYF	TGTGCCAGCAGTTTTGATTTCGCCGGAGACGAGCAGTACTTC
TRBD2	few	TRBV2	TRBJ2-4	CASTGGLNIQYF	TGTGCCAGCACGGGGGGACTGAACATTCAGTACTTC
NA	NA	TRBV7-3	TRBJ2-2	CASQPTGRTGELFF	TGTGCCAGTCAACCGACAGGGAGGACCGGGGAGCTGTTTTTT
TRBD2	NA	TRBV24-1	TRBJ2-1	CATSDRTSGDEQFF	TGTGCCACCAGTGACCGGACTAGCGGAGATGAGCAGTTCTTC
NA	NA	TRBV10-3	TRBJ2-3	CAISDWSEATDTQYF	TGTGCCATCTCCGACTGGAGCGAGGCCACAGATACGCAGTATTTT
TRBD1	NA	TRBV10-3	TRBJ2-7	CAISRDRVNYEQYF	TGTGCCATCAGTCGGGACAGGGTTAACTACGAGCAGTACTTC
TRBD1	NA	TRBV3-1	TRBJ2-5	CASSPGTAKQYF	TGTGCCAGCAGCCCCGGGACAGCCAAACAGTACTTC
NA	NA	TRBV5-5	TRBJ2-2	CASSPGGPRRTGELFF	TGTGCCAGCAGCCCGGGTGGGCCACGGAGGACCGGGGAGCTGTTTTTT
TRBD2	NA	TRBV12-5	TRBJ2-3	CASGLVQSIRTSAADTQYF	TGTGCTAGTGGTTTGGTCCAAAGTATTCGGACTAGCGCGGCAGATACGCAGTATTTT
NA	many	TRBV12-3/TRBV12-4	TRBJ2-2	CASSQLRTALGRELFF	TGTGCCAGCAGTCAGCTAAGGACGGCGTTGGGCCGGGAGCTGTTTTTT
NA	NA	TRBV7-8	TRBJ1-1	CASSLVRGVDTEAFF	TGTGCCAGCAGCTTAGTCCGGGGTGTGGATACTGAAGCTTTCTTT
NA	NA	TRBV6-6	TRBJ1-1	CATAWGETEAFF	TGTGCCACCGCGTGGGGTGAAACTGAAGCTTTCTTT
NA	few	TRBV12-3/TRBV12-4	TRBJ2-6	CASSLRGKSGANVLTF	TGTGCCAGCAGTTTAAGGGGAAAAAGCGGGGCCAACGTCCTGACTTTC
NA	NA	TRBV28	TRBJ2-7	CASTANYEQYF	TGTGCCAGCACCGCCAATTACGAGCAGTACTTC
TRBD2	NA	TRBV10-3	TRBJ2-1	CAISDAGGPYNEQFF	TGTGCCATCAGTGATGCGGGAGGGCCCTACAATGAGCAGTTCTTC
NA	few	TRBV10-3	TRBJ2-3	CAIRQGGDTQYF	TGTGCCATCAGACAGGGAGGGGATACGCAGTATTTT
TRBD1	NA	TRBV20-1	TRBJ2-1	CSASARGQSYNEQFF	TGCAGTGCTAGCGCTAGGGGGCAATCCTACAATGAGCAGTTCTTC
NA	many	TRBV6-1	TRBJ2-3	CASRTVPGGDTQYF	TGTGCCAGCAGAACGGTCCCCGGGGGAGATACGCAGTATTTT
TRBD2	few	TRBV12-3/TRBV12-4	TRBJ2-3	CASSPAGGATDTQYF	TGTGCCAGCAGCCCAGCGGGGGGGGCCACAGATACGCAGTATTTT
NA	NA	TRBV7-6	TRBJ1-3	CASSLSGAQSGNTIYF	TGTGCCAGCAGCTTGTCCGGGGCCCAATCTGGAAACACCATATATTTT
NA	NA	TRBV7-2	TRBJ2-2	CASSFLAKKNTGELFF	TGTGCCAGCAGCTTTCTAGCGAAAAAGAACACCGGGGAGCTGTTTTTT
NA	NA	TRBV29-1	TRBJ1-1	CSVGLRLEGEAFF	TGCAGCGTTGGATTACGGTTAGAGGGTGAAGCTTTCTTT
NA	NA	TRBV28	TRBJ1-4	CASRRGPLGEKLFF	TGTGCCAGCAGAAGGGGACCATTGGGGGAAAAACTGTTTTTT
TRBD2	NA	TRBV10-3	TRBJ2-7	CAIRDRLAGEYEQYF	TGTGCCATCAGGGACAGACTAGCGGGAGAGTACGAGCAGTACTTC
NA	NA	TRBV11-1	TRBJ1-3	CASSLGSFSVSSGNTIYF	TGTGCCAGCAGCTTAGGGTCGTTTTCAGTGAGCTCTGGAAACACCATATATTTT
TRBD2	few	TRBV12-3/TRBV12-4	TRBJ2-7	CASKGGREGKNYEQYF	TGTGCCAGCAAAGGGGGGCGGGAGGGAAAAAACTACGAGCAGTACTTC
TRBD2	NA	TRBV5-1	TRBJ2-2	CASSFAVGRLAGSGELFF	TGCGCCAGCAGCTTTGCGGTGGGCCGACTAGCGGGCTCCGGGGAGCTGTTTTTT
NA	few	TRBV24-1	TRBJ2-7	CAPSSSYEQYF	TGTGCCCCCTCTTCCAGCTACGAGCAGTACTTC
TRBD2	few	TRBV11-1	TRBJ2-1	CASSLQGLARGNEQFF	TGTGCCAGCAGCCTTCAGGGACTAGCGAGGGGCAATGAGCAGTTCTTC
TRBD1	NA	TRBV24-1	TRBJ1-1	CATRDRETTEAFF	TGTGCCACCAGAGACAGGGAGACCACTGAAGCTTTCTTT
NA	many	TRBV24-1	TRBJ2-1	CATSDFGGPHNEQFF	TGTGCCACCAGTGATTTTGGGGGGCCACACAATGAGCAGTTCTTC